The 13 T cell receptor beta chains presented below share a single source sample, sequenced in a study of T-cell reconstitution after alpha-beta-depleted transplantation in children. The authors prepared the TCRbeta library with unique molecular identifiers. TCRdb called the PCR reads again in MiXCR, with one record for every CDR3 protein. The sample records around 800,000 distinct CDR3 sequences, approximately 15% being singletons. The sample here was PBMCs, mostly from graft donor cells, taken 360 days after TCRalphabeta/CD19-depleted stem cell transplant. These receptors originate from a male patient under 18 who had a stem cell transplant for acute lymphoblastic leukemia, so the T cells may come from the graft donor.

This chain links TRBV7-2 with TRBJ2-1; 10 nucleotides agree with TRBD1. This CDR3 is built from 16 residues. The V gene end was trimmed by 3 bases and the J gene end by 6 bases; junction bases not matched to a gene: 8. Germline V lookup: CDR1 SGHTA, CDR2 FQGNSA. The CDR3 coding sequence is TGTGCCAGCAGCTTGCACCGGGACAGGGGTTCCAATGAGCAGTTCTTC. Its translation is CASSLHRDRGSNEQFF.

This clonotype came up many times. The chain employs TRBV29-1 and TRBJ2-5, with TRBD1 as a possible D gene (5 bases). CDR3 length: 12 residues. Germline CDR1 and CDR2: SQVTM and ANQGSEA. Trimming removed 4 bases from V and 5 bases from J, with 11 bases in between. The CDR3 loop is CSVAQGTETQYF. CDR3 in DNA: TGCAGCGTTGCCCAGGGTACGGAGACCCAGTACTTC. The entire variable domain, with the rest obtained from reference TRBV29-1 and TRBJ2-5, is as follows: SAVISQKPSRDICQRGTSLTIQCQVDSQVTMMFWYRQQPGQSLTLIATANQGSEATYESGFVIDKFPISRPNLTFSTLTVSNMSPEDSSIYLCSVAQGTETQYFGPGTRLLVL.

This clonotype was seen a few times. The V call is TRBV6-1, the J call TRBJ2-7; D remains unclear. Trimming left V 7 bases short and J 2 bases short, with 15 bases between. The germline V gene encodes CDR1 MNHNS and CDR2 SASEGT. The CDR3 runs 14 residues. CDR3 loop: CASTAGLGTYEQYF. Here the CDR3 DNA reads TGTGCCAGCACCGCCGGGTTAGGGACCTACGAGCAGTACTTC.

This clonotype has a count of ten or more. J is TRBJ2-1 and V is TRBV6-4; possibly TRBD2 for D (6 bases). The germline CDR1 and CDR2 sequences are MRHNA and SNTAGT. V lost 2 bases to trimming and J lost 0 bases, with 8 bases between them. This CDR3 contains 15 residues. The CDR3 region is CASSDRGSSYNEQFF. CDR3 in DNA: TGTGCCAGCAGTGACCGGGGGAGCTCCTACAATGAGCAGTTCTTC.

A few counts support this clonotype. The chain joins TRBV2 to TRBJ2-4; 10 bases are shared with TRBD2. Germline values: CDR1 SNHLY, CDR2 FYNNEI. V dropped 4 bases and J dropped 7; count of bases not matched to a gene: 10. The CDR3 is 16 residues long. The CDR3 region has the DNA TGTGCCAGCAGTGCCTCGTCTAGCGGGAGATGGAACATTCAGTACTTC. Its translation: CASSASSSGRWNIQYF.

The chain carries TRBV12-3 or TRBV12-4 and TRBJ1-3; D is perhaps TRBD1 (5 bases). This CDR3 contains 15 residues. V lost 2 bases and J lost 2, with 10 bases in between. CDR3 region: CASSLTGGAGNTIYF. Written as DNA, the CDR3 is TGTGCCAGCAGTTTAACAGGTGGGGCTGGAAACACCATATATTTT.

This clonotype showed up many times. This chain uses TRBV12-3 or TRBV12-4 with TRBJ2-2; D gene unclear. This CDR3 region has 13 residues. Between the trimmed V and J ends, which lost 5 bases and 9 bases, there was a span of 13 bases. CDR3: CASSASLGWELFF. Here the CDR3 DNA reads TGTGCCAGCAGTGCCTCTCTAGGTTGGGAGCTGTTTTTT.

The chain couples TRBV9 to TRBJ2-1; D possibly corresponds to TRBD2 (6 bases). There are 16 residues in the CDR3. Trimming pared 0 bases from V and 2 bases from J, leaving 12 bases between. Per germline, CDR1 SGDLS and CDR2 YYNGEE. The CDR3: CASSVDGGVAYNEQFF. The CDR3 nucleotides read TGTGCCAGCAGCGTAGACGGGGGAGTCGCCTACAATGAGCAGTTCTTC. Using reference TRBV9 and TRBJ2-1 for the parts outside the CDR3, the full variable domain is DSGVTQTPKHLITATGQRVTLRCSPRSGDLSVYWYQQSLDQGLQFLIQYYNGEERAKGNILERFSAQQFPDLHSELNLSSLELGDSALYFCASSVDGGVAYNEQFFGPGTRLTVL.

This clonotype has just a few counts. The rearrangement links TRBV9 to TRBJ2-5; unclear D gene. CDR3 length equals 13 residues. Germline V gene lookup returns CDR1 SGDLS and CDR2 YYNGEE. V was clipped by 3 bases and J by 4 bases, with 10 bases between them. In DNA form, the CDR3 reads TGTGCCAGCAGCGAACCTCTTCGAGAGACCCAGTACTTC. It translates to CASSEPLRETQYF.

V usage is TRBV20-1 and J usage is TRBJ2-3; D might be TRBD1 (7 bases). The CDR3 is made up of 15 amino acids. Trimming pared 3 bases from V and 5 bases from J, leaving 18 bases between. CDR1 is DFQATT and CDR2 is SNEGSKA in the germline V gene (reference sequence). The CDR3 coding sequence is TGCAGTGCTAGCCATGGGGGGACAGTGAGAGATACGCAGTATTTT. Its protein product is CSASHGGTVRDTQYF.

The chain uses TRBV25-1 and TRBJ1-2; D uncertain. The V gene lost 3 bases and the J gene lost 3 bases, with 14 bases spanning the gap. The CDR3 contains 15 residues. Germline V gene sequence: CDR1 MGHDK, CDR2 SYGVNS. The CDR3, as DNA: TGTGCCAGCAGTGACCCGGCGGGCGCAGACTATGGCTACACCTTC. Translation gives CASSDPAGADYGYTF.

The sample holds a few counts of this clonotype. The chain joins TRBV25-1 to TRBJ2-5; D may be TRBD2 (6 bases). This CDR3 is 15 amino acids long. V lost 3 bases, J lost 4 bases, and 15 bases lay in between. Germline assignment: CDR1 MGHDK and CDR2 SYGVNS. CDR3 DNA: TGTGCCAGCAGTGAGAATGGAGGGCCCGGAGAGACCCAGTACTTC. Its protein product is CASSENGGPGETQYF.

This rearrangement joins TRBV12-3 or TRBV12-4 to TRBJ2-2; tentative D call: TRBD1 (6 bases). Trimming cost V 8 bases and J 4 bases, with 11 bases left between them. The CDR3 is 13 amino acids. CDR3 residues: CASLRGPTGELFF. In nucleotides, the CDR3 is TGTGCCAGCCTCAGGGGACCCACCGGGGAGCTGTTTTTT.